This TCR beta chain was documented in a study of cytomegalovirus exposure and HLA in healthy donors. Concerning this clone itself: Its matching antigen is unknown. One end of the junction does not line up with germline, which may come from a read error.

This CDR3 region has 14 residues. The V gene's germline CDR1 is SGHVS and CDR2 FQNEAQ. Use of 60 Vbeta and 13 Jbeta primers characterized the PCR. As originally analysed: Later analysis identified tens of millions of unique TCR beta chains, approximately 11 million shared. The repertoire was sequenced with immunoSEQ multiplex PCR; TCRdb's copy has only in-frame clones and lacks some. Clonal size and the V and J genes are those of that table, whereas D and trimming came from the DNA. The sample shows about 93,000 clones, about 78% of them seen only once. Overall study findings and caveats: A later analysis showed TCR association rates differing by HLA locus, peaking at DRB1 and lowest at HLA-C. In a later analysis, CMV-associated beta chains were mostly HLA-associated, it appeared.

The rearrangement links TRBV7-8 to TRBJ2-1, with D tentatively TRBD2 (6 bases). Sequencing used PBMCs. The TCR was taken from a middle-aged woman in good health and CMV-seronegative. CDR3 DNA sequence: TGTGCCAGCGGCTTGGCGGGGCCCTACAATGAGCAGTTCTTC. Protein product: CASGLAGPYNEQFF. The full variable domain, in which reference TRBV7-8 and TRBJ2-1 provide the parts outside the CDR3, is GAGVSQSPRYKVAKRGQDVALRCDPISGHVSLFWYQQALGQGPEFLTYFQNEAQLDKSGLPSDRFFAERPEGSVSTLKIQRTQQEDSAVYLCASGLAGPYNEQFFGPGTRLTVL.